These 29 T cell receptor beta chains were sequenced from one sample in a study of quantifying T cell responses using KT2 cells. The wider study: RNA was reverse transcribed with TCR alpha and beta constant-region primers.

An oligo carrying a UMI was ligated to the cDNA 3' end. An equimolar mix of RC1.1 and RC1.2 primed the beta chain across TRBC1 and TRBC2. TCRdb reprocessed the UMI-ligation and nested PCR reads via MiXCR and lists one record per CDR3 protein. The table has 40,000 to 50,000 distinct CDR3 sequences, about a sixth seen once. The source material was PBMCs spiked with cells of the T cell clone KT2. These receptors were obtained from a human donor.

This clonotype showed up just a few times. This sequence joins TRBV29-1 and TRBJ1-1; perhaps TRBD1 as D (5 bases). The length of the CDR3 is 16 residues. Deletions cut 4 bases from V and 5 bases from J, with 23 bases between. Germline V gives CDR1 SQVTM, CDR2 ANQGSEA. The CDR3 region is CSVVRSLVRGGTEAFF. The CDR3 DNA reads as TGCAGCGTTGTGAGGTCTCTTGTAAGGGGTGGGACTGAAGCTTTCTTT. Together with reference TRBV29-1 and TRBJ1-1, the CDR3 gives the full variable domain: SAVISQKPSRDICQRGTSLTIQCQVDSQVTMMFWYRQQPGQSLTLIATANQGSEATYESGFVIDKFPISRPNLTFSTLTVSNMSPEDSSIYLCSVVRSLVRGGTEAFFGQGTRLTVV.

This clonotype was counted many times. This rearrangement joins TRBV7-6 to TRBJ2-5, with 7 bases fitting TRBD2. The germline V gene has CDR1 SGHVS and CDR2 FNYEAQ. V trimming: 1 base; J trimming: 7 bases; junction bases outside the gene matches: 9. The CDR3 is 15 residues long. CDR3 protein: CASSLGGGTKGTQYF. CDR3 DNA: TGTGCCAGCAGCTTAGGAGGTGGGACTAAAGGGACCCAGTACTTC.

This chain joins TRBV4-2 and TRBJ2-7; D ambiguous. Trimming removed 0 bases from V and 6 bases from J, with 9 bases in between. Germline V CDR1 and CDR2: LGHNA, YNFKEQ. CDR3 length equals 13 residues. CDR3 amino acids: CASSQDYPPEQYF. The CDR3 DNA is TGTGCCAGCAGCCAAGATTATCCTCCCGAGCAGTACTTC.

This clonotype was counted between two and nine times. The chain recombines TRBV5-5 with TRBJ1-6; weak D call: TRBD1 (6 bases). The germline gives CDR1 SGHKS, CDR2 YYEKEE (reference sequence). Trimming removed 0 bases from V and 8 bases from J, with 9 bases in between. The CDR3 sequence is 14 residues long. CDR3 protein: CASSLAQGDSPLHF. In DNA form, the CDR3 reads TGTGCCAGCAGCTTGGCACAGGGAGATTCACCCCTCCACTTT.

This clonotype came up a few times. The CDR3 sequence: CASSPGQGYEQYF. CDR3 nucleotides: TGTGCCAGCAGTCCGGGACAGGGCTACGAGCAGTACTTC. This sequence joins TRBV27 and TRBJ2-7; 9 bases line up with TRBD1. This CDR3 is 13 amino acids long. Germline CDR1 and CDR2: MNHEY and SMNVEV (reference sequence). Losses at the gene ends were 5 bases for V and 3 bases for J; bases not matched to a gene: 2.

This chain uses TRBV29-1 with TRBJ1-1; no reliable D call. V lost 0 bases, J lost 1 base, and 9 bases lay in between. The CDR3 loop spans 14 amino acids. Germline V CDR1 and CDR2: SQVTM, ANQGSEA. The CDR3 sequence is CSVEELGGNTEAFF. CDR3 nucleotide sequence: TGCAGCGTTGAAGAGCTGGGAGGGAACACTGAAGCTTTCTTT.

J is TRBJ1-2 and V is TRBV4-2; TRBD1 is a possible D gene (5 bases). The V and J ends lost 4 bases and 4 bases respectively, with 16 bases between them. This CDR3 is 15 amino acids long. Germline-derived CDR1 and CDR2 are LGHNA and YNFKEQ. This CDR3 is CASSPTSQVIYGYTF. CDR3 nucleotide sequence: TGTGCCAGCAGCCCTACATCACAGGTGATCTATGGCTACACCTTC.

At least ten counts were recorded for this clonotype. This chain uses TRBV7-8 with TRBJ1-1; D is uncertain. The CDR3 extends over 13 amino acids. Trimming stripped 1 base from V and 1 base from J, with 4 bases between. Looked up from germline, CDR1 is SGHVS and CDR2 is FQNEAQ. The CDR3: CASSLVENTEAFF. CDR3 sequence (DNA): TGTGCCAGCAGCTTAGTGGAGAACACTGAAGCTTTCTTT.

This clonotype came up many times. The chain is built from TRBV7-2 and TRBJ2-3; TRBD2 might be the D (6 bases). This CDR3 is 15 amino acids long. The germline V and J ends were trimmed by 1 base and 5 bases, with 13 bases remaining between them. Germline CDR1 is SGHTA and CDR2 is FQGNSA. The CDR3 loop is CASSLVVGGIDTQYF. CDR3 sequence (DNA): TGTGCCAGCAGCTTAGTAGTCGGCGGGATAGATACGCAGTATTTT.

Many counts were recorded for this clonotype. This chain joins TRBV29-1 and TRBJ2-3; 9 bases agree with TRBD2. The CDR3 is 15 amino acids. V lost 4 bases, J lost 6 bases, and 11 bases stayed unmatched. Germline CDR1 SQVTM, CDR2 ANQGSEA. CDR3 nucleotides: TGCAGCGTTGTGATAGCGGGGGAGGTGGTCGATACGCAGTATTTT. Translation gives CSVVIAGEVVDTQYF.

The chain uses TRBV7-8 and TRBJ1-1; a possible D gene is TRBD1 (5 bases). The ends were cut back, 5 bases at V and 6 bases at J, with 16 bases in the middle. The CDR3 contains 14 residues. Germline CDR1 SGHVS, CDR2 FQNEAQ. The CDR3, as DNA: TGTGCCAGCAGCCCAAGAACGGGGCCCGCTGAAGCTTTCTTT. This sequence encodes CASSPRTGPAEAFF.

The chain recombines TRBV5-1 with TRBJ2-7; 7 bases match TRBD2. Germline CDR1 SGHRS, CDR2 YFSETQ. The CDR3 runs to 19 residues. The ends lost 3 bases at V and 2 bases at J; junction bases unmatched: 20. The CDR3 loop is CASSSEGTVPGLLTYEQYF. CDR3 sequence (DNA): TGCGCCAGCAGCTCGGAGGGGACTGTCCCGGGACTACTAACCTACGAGCAGTACTTC.

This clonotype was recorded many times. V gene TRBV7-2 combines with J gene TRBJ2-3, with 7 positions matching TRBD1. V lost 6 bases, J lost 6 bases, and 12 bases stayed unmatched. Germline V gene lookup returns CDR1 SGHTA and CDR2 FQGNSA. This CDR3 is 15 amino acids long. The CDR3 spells CASRLGQPRGDTQYF. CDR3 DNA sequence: TGTGCCAGCAGGTTGGGACAGCCCAGGGGGGATACGCAGTATTTT.

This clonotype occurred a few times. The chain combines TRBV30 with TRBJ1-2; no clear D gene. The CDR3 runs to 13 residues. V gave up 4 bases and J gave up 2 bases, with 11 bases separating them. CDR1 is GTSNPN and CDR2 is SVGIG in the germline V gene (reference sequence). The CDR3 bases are TGTGCCTGGATTGCGGGTTGGAACTATGGCTACACCTTC. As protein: CAWIAGWNYGYTF.

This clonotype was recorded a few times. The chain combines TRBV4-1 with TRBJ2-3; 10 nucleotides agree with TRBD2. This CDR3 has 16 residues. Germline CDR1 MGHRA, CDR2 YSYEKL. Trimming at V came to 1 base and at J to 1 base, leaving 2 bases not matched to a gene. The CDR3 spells CASSQALAGGTDTQYF. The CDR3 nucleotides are TGCGCCAGCAGCCAAGCTCTAGCGGGGGGCACAGATACGCAGTATTTT.

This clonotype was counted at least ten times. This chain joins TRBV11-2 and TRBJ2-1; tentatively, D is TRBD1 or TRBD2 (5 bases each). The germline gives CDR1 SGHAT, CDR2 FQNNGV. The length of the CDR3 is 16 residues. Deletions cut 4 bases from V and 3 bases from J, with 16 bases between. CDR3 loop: CASSSLRGPNYNEQFF. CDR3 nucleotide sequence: TGTGCCAGCAGCTCTCTTCGGGGACCCAACTACAATGAGCAGTTCTTC.

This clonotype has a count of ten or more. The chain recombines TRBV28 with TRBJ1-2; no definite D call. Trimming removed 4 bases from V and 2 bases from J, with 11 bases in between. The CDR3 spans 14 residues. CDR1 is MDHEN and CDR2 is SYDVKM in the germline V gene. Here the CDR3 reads CASSSQPVNYGYTF. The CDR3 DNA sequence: TGTGCCAGCAGTTCCCAGCCGGTAAACTATGGCTACACCTTC.

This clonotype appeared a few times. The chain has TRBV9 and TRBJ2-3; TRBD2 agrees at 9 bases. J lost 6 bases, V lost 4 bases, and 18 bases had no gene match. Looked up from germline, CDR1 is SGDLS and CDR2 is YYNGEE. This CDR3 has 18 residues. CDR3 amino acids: CASSTGLDRAGGSDTQYF. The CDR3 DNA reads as TGTGCCAGCAGCACCGGGCTTGATCGGGCGGGAGGGTCCGATACGCAGTATTTT.

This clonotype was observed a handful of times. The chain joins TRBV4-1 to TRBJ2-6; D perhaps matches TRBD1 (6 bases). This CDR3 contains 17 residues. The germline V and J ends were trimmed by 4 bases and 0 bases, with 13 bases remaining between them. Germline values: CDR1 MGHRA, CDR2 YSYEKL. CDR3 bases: TGCGCCAGCAGCCCAGGGGAACTCCTCTCTGGGGCCAACGTCCTGACTTTC. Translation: CASSPGELLSGANVLTF.

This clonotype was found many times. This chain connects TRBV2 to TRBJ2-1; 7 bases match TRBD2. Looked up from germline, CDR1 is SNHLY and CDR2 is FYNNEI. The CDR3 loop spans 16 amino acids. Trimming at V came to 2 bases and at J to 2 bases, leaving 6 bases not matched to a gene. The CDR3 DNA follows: TGTGCCAGCAGTGAATGGGCGGGAGTCGCCTACAATGAGCAGTTCTTC. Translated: CASSEWAGVAYNEQFF.

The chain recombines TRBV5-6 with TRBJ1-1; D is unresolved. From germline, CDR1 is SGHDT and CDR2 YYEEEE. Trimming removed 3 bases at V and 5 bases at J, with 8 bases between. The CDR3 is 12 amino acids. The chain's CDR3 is CASSYRDTEAFF. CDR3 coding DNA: TGTGCCAGCAGCTACCGGGATACTGAAGCTTTCTTT.

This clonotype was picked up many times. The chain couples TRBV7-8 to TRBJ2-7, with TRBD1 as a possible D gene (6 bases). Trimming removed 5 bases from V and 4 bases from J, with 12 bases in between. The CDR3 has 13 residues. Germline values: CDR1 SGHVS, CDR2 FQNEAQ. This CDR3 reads CASSRRTDYEQYF. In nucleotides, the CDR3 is TGTGCCAGCAGCCGGAGGACAGATTACGAGCAGTACTTC.

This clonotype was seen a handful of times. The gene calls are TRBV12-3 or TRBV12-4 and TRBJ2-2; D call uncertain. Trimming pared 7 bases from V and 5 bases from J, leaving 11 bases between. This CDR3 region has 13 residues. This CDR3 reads CASTWTRTGELFF. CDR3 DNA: TGTGCCAGCACCTGGACCCGAACCGGGGAGCTGTTTTTT.

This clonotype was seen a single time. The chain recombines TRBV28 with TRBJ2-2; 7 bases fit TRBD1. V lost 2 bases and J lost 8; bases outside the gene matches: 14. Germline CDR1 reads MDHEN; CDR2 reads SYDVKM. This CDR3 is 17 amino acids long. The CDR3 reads CASSLPVSTGITGELFF. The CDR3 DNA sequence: TGTGCCAGCAGTTTACCTGTCTCGACAGGGATTACGGGGGAGCTGTTTTTT.

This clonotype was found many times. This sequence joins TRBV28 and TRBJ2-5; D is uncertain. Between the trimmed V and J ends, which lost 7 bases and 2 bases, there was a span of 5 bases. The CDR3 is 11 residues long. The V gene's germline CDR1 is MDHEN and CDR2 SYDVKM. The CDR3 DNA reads TGTGCCAGCATTGGGCAAGAGACCCAGTACTTC. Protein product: CASIGQETQYF.

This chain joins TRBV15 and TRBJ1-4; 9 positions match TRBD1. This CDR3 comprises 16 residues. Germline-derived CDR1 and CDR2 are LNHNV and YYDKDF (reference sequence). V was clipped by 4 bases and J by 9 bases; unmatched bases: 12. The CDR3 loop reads CATSNPRTGVLKKLFF. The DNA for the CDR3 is TGTGCCACCAGCAACCCCCGGACAGGGGTTTTGAAAAAACTGTTTTTT. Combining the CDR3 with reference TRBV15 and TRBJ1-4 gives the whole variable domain DAMVIQNPRYQVTQFGKPVTLSCSQTLNHNVMYWYQQKSSQAPKLLFHYYDKDFNNEADTPDNFQSRRPNTSFCFLDIRSPGLGDTAMYLCATSNPRTGVLKKLFFGSGTQLSVL.

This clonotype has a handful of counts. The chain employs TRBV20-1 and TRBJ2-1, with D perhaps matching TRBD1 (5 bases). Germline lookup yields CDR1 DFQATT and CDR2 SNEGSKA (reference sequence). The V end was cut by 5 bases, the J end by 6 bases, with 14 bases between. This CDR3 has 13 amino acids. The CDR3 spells CSALNPGSNEQFF. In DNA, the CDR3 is TGCAGTGCTCTTAACCCAGGGTCCAATGAGCAGTTCTTC.

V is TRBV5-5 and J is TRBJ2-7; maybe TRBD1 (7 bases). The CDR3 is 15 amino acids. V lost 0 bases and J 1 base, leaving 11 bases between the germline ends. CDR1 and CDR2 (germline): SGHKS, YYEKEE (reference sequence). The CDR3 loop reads CASSLAGGGSYEQYF. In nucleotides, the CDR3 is TGTGCCAGCAGCTTGGCAGGGGGAGGATCCTACGAGCAGTACTTC.

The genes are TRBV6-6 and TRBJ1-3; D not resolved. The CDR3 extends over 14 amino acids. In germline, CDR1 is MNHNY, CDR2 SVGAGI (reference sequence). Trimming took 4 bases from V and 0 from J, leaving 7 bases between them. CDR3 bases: TGTGCCAGCAGTTTGTCGAGCTCTGGAAACACCATATATTTT. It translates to CASSLSSSGNTIYF.